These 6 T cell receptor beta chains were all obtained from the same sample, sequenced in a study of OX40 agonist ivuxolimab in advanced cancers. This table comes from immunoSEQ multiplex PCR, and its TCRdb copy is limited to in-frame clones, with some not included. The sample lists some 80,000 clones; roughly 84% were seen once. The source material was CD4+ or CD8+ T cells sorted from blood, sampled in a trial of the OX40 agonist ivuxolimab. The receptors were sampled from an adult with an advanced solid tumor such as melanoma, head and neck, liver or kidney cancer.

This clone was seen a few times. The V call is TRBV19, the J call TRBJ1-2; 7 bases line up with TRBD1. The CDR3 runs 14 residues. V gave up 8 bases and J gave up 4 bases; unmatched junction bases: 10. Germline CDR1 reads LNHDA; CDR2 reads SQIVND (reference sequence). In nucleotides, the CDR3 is TGTGCCAGTTCCCGTGGGGCAGGGGGCTATGGCTACACCTTC. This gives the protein CASSRGAGGYGYTF. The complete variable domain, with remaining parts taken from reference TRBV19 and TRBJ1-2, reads DGGITQSPKYLFRKEGQNVTLSCEQNLNHDAMYWYRQDPGQGLRLIYYSQIVNDFQKGDIAEGYSVSREKKESFPLTVTSAQKNPTAFYLCASSRGAGGYGYTFGSGTRLTVV.

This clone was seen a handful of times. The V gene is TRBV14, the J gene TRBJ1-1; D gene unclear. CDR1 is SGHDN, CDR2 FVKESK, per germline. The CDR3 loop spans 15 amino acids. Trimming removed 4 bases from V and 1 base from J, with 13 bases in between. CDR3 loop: CASSRLIGGNTEAFF. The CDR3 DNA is TGTGCCAGCAGCCGTTTAATAGGAGGGAACACTGAAGCTTTCTTT.

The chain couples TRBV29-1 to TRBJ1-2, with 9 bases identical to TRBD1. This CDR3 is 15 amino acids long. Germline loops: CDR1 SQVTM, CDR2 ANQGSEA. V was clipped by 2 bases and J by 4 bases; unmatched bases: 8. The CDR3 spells CSVEQTGGPLYGYTF. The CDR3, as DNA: TGCAGCGTTGAACAGACAGGGGGGCCTCTCTATGGCTACACCTTC.

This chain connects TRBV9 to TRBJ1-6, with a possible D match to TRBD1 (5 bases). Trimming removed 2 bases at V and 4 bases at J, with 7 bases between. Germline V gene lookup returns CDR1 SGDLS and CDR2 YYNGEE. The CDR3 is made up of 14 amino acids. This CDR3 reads CASSVGQYNSPLHF. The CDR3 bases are TGTGCCAGCAGCGTTGGACAATATAATTCACCCCTCCACTTT.

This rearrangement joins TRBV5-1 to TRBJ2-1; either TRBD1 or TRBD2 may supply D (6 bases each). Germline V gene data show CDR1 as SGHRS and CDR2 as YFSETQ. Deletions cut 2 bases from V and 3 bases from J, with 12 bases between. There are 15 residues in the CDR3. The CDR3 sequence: CASSFNGGRYNEQFF. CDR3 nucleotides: TGCGCCAGCAGCTTTAATGGGGGGCGCTACAATGAGCAGTTCTTC.

CDR3 nucleotides: TGTGCCGCGCAAGGTCCAGATACGCAGTATTTT. It is translated as CAAQGPDTQYF. The V call is TRBV6-6, the J call TRBJ2-3; D is uncertain. The germline V and J ends were trimmed by 11 bases and 4 bases, with 10 bases remaining between them. The germline V gene encodes CDR1 MNHNY and CDR2 SVGAGI (reference sequence). The CDR3 spans 11 residues.